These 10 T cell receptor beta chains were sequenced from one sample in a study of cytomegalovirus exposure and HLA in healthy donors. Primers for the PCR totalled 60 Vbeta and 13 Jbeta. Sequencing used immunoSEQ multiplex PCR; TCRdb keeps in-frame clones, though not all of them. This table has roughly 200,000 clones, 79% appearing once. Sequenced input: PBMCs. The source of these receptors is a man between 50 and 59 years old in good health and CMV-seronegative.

CDR3 nucleotides: TGTGCCAGCAGCGTTAGCGGGAGCGGGACAGATACGCAGTATTTT. This sequence encodes CASSVSGSGTDTQYF. The chain is built from TRBV2 and TRBJ2-3, with 9 positions matching TRBD2. CDR1 is SNHLY, CDR2 FYNNEI, per germline. The CDR3 has 15 residues. Trimming cost V 6 bases and J 3 bases; bases outside gene matches: 7.

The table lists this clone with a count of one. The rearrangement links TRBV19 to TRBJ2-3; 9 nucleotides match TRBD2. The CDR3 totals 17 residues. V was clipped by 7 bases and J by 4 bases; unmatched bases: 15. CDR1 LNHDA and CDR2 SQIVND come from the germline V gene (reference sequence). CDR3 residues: CASNPLAAGGYPDTQYF. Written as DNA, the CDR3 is TGTGCCAGTAACCCACTCGCCGCGGGAGGGTATCCAGATACGCAGTATTTT.

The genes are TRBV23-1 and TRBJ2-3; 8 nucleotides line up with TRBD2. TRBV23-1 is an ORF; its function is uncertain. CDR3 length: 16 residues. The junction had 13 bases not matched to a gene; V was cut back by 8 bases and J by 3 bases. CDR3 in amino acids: CASCILEAGDTDTQYF. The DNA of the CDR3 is TGCGCCAGCTGCATTCTAGAAGCGGGAGATACAGATACGCAGTATTTT.

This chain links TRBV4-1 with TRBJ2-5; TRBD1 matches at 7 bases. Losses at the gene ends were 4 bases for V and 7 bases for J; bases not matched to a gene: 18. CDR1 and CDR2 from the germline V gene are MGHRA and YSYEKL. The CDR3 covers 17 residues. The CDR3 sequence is CASSLSIADRAAVTQYF. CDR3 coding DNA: TGCGCCAGCAGCCTCAGTATTGCAGACAGGGCCGCCGTGACCCAGTACTTC.

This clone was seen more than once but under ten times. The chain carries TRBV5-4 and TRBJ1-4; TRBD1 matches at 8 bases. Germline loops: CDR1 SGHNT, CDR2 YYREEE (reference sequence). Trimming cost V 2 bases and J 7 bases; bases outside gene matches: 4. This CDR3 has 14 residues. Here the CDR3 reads CASSFGQGTEKLFF. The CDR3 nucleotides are TGTGCCAGCAGCTTCGGACAGGGTACTGAAAAACTGTTTTTT.

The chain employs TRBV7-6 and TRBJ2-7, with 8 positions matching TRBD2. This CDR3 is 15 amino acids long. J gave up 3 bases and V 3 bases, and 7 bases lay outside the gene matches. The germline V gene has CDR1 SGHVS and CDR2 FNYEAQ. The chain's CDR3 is CASSFASGRDYEQYF. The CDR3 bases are TGTGCCAGCAGCTTCGCCAGCGGGAGAGACTACGAGCAGTACTTC.

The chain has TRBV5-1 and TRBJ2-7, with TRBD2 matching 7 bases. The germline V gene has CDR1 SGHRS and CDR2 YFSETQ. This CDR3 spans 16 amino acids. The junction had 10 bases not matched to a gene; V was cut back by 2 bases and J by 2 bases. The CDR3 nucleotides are TGCGCCAGCAGCTTACAAAAAAGCGGGAATACCTACGAGCAGTACTTC. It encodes CASSLQKSGNTYEQYF.

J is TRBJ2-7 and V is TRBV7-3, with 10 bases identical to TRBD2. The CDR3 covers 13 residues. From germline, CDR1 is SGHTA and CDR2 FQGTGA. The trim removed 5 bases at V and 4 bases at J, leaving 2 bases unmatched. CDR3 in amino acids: CASSLGLAYEQYF. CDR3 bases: TGTGCCAGCAGCCTGGGACTAGCGTACGAGCAGTACTTC.

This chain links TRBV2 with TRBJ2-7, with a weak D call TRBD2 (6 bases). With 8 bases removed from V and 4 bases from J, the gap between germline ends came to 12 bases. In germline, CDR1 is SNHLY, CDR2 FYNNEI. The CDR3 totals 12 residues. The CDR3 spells CASFRGGYEQYF. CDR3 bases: TGTGCCAGCTTCAGAGGAGGGTACGAGCAGTACTTC.

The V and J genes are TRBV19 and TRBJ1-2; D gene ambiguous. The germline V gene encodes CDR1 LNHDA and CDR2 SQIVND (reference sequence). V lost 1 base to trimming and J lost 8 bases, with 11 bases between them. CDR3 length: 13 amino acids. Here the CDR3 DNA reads TGTGCCAGTAGTATAGTGGGTCGCGGAGGCTACACCTTC. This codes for CASSIVGRGGYTF.